This is a list of T cell receptor beta chains from one sample in a study of cytotoxic CD8 clonotypes in ibrutinib-treated CLL. Here immunoSEQ multiplex PCR was the method, and the copy in TCRdb shows in-frame clones only, minus some. The sample lists some 200,000 clones; just under 80% were seen once. Sequenced here: PBMCs, sampled after 12 months of ibrutinib treatment. The receptors shown here come from a human donor with chronic lymphocytic leukemia. The CDR3 runs from the conserved cysteine through the conserved F or W. The order of the fields is clone size, J gene, V gene, D gene, CDR3 DNA, CDR3 protein. A D gene is named only where the DNA matches it firmly. For some rows the clone size is stated as once, few or many, or as a class when expanded; others skip it.

size: NA; J: TRBJ2-1; V: TRBV5-4; D: TRBD2; DNA: TGTGCCAGCAGCTTGTCAGGACTAGCGGGATTCGATGAGCAGTTCTTC; CDR3: CASSLSGLAGFDEQFF
size: NA; J: TRBJ2-7; V: TRBV27; D: NA; DNA: TGTGCCAGCAGCTACACAGGGCCGCAATACGAGCAGTACTTC; CDR3: CASSYTGPQYEQYF
size: NA; J: TRBJ2-5; V: TRBV6-5; D: TRBD1; DNA: TGTGCCAGCAGTTGGGGGACAGGGGGCTTGGAGACCCAGTACTTC; CDR3: CASSWGTGGLETQYF
size: NA; J: TRBJ1-6; V: TRBV5-4; D: NA; DNA: TGTGCCAGCAGCTTGATGGTTTCACCCCTCCACTTT; CDR3: CASSLMVSPLHF
size: NA; J: TRBJ2-7; V: TRBV6-6; D: TRBD1; DNA: TGTGCCAGCAGTTACCCCCCGGGACAGCTTTACGAGCAGTACTTC; CDR3: CASSYPPGQLYEQYF
size: NA; J: TRBJ1-1; V: TRBV23-1; D: NA; DNA: TGCGCCAGCAGTCAACGGACAGCCCCTGGGGCTAACACTGAAGCTTTCTTT; CDR3: CASSQRTAPGANTEAFF
size: NA; J: TRBJ1-5; V: TRBV19; D: TRBD1; DNA: TGTGCCAGTAGTAGGCCTCCGGGGACAGTTAATCAGCCCCAGCATTTT; CDR3: CASSRPPGTVNQPQHF
size: NA; J: TRBJ2-3; V: TRBV10-2; D: NA; DNA: TGCGCCAGTGGATCACCCTTAGGGGGGGGGCCAGATACGCAGTATTTT; CDR3: CASGSPLGGGPDTQYF
size: NA; J: TRBJ1-5; V: TRBV7-2; D: NA; DNA: TGTGCCAGCAGCTTAATGGGGGGAGGCAATCAGCCCCAGCATTTT; CDR3: CASSLMGGGNQPQHF
size: NA; J: TRBJ2-1; V: TRBV27; D: TRBD2; DNA: TGTGCCAGCAGTTCCCTGACTAGCGGTTACAATGAGCAGTTCTTC; CDR3: CASSSLTSGYNEQFF
size: NA; J: TRBJ2-7; V: TRBV5-8; D: NA; DNA: TGTGCCAGCAGCTTGAGAGGGGCAAGTGGGTACGAGCAGTACTTC; CDR3: CASSLRGASGYEQYF
size: NA; J: TRBJ1-2; V: TRBV7-8; D: TRBD1; DNA: TGTGCCAGCAGCTTAGCAACGACAGGGGACTCGGGTGGCTACACCTTC; CDR3: CASSLATTGDSGGYTF
size: NA; J: TRBJ2-1; V: TRBV19; D: NA; DNA: TGTGCCACCTACCACCGGGGGCAGCAGTTCTTC; CDR3: CATYHRGQQFF
size: NA; J: TRBJ1-1; V: TRBV2; D: NA; DNA: TGTGCCAGCAGGGGCCAGTTGAACACTGAAGCTTTCTTT; CDR3: CASRGQLNTEAFF
size: NA; J: TRBJ2-2; V: TRBV6-1; D: TRBD1; DNA: TGTGCCAGCAGGGAACAGGGGGTGCGTCAGTACGCCGGGGAGCTGTTTTTT; CDR3: CASREQGVRQYAGELFF
size: few; J: TRBJ1-3; V: TRBV7-6; D: NA; DNA: TGTGCCAGCAGCTTAGGACCCCTGGTTCCTGGAAACACCATATATTTT; CDR3: CASSLGPLVPGNTIYF
size: few; J: TRBJ2-3; V: TRBV2; D: NA; DNA: TGTGCCAGCAGTGTAAACGGATACACAGATACGCAGTATTTT; CDR3: CASSVNGYTDTQYF
size: once; J: TRBJ2-5; V: TRBV6-5; D: TRBD1; DNA: TGTGCCAGCGGGACAGCTCTCGAGGGAAAGACCCAGTACTTC; CDR3: CASGTALEGKTQYF
size: few; J: TRBJ1-2; V: TRBV7-9; D: NA; DNA: TGTGCCAGCAGCTTAGAGGCAGGGGAGAAGTATGGCTACACCTTC; CDR3: CASSLEAGEKYGYTF
size: NA; J: TRBJ1-2; V: TRBV19; D: TRBD1; DNA: TGTGCCAGTAGTATAGTAGGGACAGGGGGCGGCGGCTACACCTTC; CDR3: CASSIVGTGGGGYTF
size: NA; J: TRBJ2-3; V: TRBV5-6; D: TRBD2; DNA: TGTGCCAGCAGCGTCCTAGCGGGCTCCCGGAGGGGTGCAGATACGCAGTATTTT; CDR3: CASSVLAGSRRGADTQYF
size: few; J: TRBJ2-7; V: TRBV28; D: NA; DNA: TGTGCCAGCAGTTTCGCTCCGAGCTCCTACGAGCAGTACTTC; CDR3: CASSFAPSSYEQYF
size: NA; J: TRBJ2-7; V: TRBV11-2; D: NA; DNA: TGTGCCAGCAGCTTAGTTCCGATGACTCCCGGGGACTCCTACGAGCAGTACTTC; CDR3: CASSLVPMTPGDSYEQYF
size: NA; J: TRBJ2-7; V: TRBV5-4; D: TRBD2; DNA: TGTGCCAGCAGCTTAGCACTAGCGGGAGGCGAGCAGTACTTC; CDR3: CASSLALAGGEQYF
size: NA; J: TRBJ2-2; V: TRBV5-1; D: NA; DNA: TGCGCCAGCAGCTTGGGACTAGATAACACCGGGGAGCTGTTTTTT; CDR3: CASSLGLDNTGELFF
size: NA; J: TRBJ1-6; V: TRBV9; D: NA; DNA: TGTGCCAGCAGCCCCCGCTGGCAGGGGAATTCACCCCTCCACTTT; CDR3: CASSPRWQGNSPLHF